The next 15 T cell receptor beta chains were all read from a single sample in a study of identical twins. Using its own MiXCR run on the 5' RACE reads, TCRdb lists one record per CDR3 protein. The repertoire holds 1.5 million to 2 million distinct CDR3 sequences, with roughly 35% as singletons. Material for sequencing was cord blood. These receptors all come from a newborn girl in good health.

The rearrangement joins TRBV12-5 to TRBJ2-1, with 11 bases lining up with TRBD2. CDR3 length: 16 amino acids. CDR1 is LGHNT, CDR2 FRNRAP, per germline. J gave up 7 bases and V 0 bases, and 5 bases lay outside the gene matches. CDR3 sequence reads: CASGLVTSGSLNEQFF. CDR3 coding DNA: TGTGCTAGTGGTTTGGTTACTAGCGGGAGTTTGAATGAGCAGTTCTTC.

In regard to this clonotype: Germline is not matched at one junction end, which may reflect a read error. The chain is built from TRBV27 and TRBJ1-6; D remains unclear. CDR1 is MNHEY, CDR2 SMNVEV, per germline (reference sequence). There are 13 residues in the CDR3. CDR3 sequence reads: CASSLLDGSPFHF. CDR3 coding DNA: TGTGCCAGCAGTTTATTAGATGGGTCACCCTTCCACTTT.

V gene TRBV27 combines with J gene TRBJ1-2; maybe TRBD1 (5 bases). Trimming removed 4 bases at V and 4 bases at J, with 16 bases between. This CDR3 has 15 amino acids. Germline-derived CDR1 and CDR2 are MNHEY and SMNVEV (reference sequence). Here the CDR3 reads CASSSHVQGPYGYTF. As DNA, the CDR3 is TGTGCCAGCAGTTCCCACGTGCAGGGCCCCTATGGCTACACCTTC.

Notes on this clonotype: A much bigger clone sits one base away, suggesting this may be a read error. The J gene is TRBJ1-2, the V gene TRBV11-2, with a possible D match to TRBD1 (6 bases). Germline CDR1 reads SGHAT; CDR2 reads FQNNGV. This CDR3 comprises 15 residues. The CDR3 sequence is CANSLEGGTNYGYTF. The CDR3 DNA reads TGTGCCAACAGCTTAGAAGGGGGGACTAACTATGGCTACACCTTC.

The chain uses TRBV6-5 and TRBJ2-3; TRBD2 matches at 13 bases. The CDR3 loop spans 16 amino acids. V lost 0 bases, J lost 3 bases, and 0 bases stayed unmatched. Germline V lookup: CDR1 MNHEY, CDR2 SVGAGI. The CDR3 nucleotides read TGTGCCAGCAGTTACTCACTAGCGGGGGGGACAGATACGCAGTATTTT. It translates to CASSYSLAGGTDTQYF.

The CDR3 DNA follows: TGTGCCAGCAGCCAAGATGGTCTAGCGAGGGTCCAAGAGACCCAGTACTTC. It yields the protein CASSQDGLARVQETQYF. This chain joins TRBV3-1 and TRBJ2-4; D possibly corresponds to TRBD2 (6 bases). The J call may be wrong; the DNA end is better matched by TRBJ2-5. Germline CDR1 is LGHDT and CDR2 is YNNKEL (reference sequence). CDR3 length: 17 amino acids.

The chain joins TRBV27 to TRBJ1-1; possible D gene TRBD1, 5 bases. CDR1 is MNHEY and CDR2 is SMNVEV in the germline V gene (reference sequence). This CDR3 is built from 12 residues. Trimming stripped 5 bases from V and 12 bases from J, with 16 bases between. CDR3 in amino acids: CASSPPGHGTFF. The CDR3 bases are TGTGCCAGCAGTCCTCCAGGGCACGGCACTTTCTTT.

There are many counts of this clonotype. CDR3 in amino acids: CASSGYSNQPQHF. The CDR3 DNA reads TGTGCCAGCAGTGGATATAGCAATCAGCCCCAGCATTTT. This chain uses TRBV6-1 with TRBJ1-5; no reliable D call. CDR3 length equals 13 residues. V lost 4 bases and J lost 0, with 4 bases in between. Per the germline V gene, CDR1 is MNHNS and CDR2 is SASEGT.

This clonotype came up a few times. V and J are TRBV12-3 or TRBV12-4 and TRBJ2-1, with D perhaps matching TRBD1 (6 bases). The V end lost 2 bases, the J end lost 4 bases, and 9 bases lay between the germline ends. This CDR3 contains 14 residues. DNA of the CDR3: TGTGCCAGCAGTTTAAGACAGGCATACAATGAGCAGTTCTTC. Protein sequence: CASSLRQAYNEQFF.

The table lists this clonotype with a few counts. This rearrangement joins TRBV10-1 to TRBJ2-5; TRBD2 aligns across 11 bases. The J call is uncertain, as TRBJ2-7 better fits the DNA end. The CDR3 sequence is 15 residues long. Per germline, CDR1 WNHNN and CDR2 SYGVQD (reference sequence). For the CDR3, the DNA is TGCGCCAGCAGTGAAGCTAGCGGGGGGAACTCCGAGCAGTACTTC. Amino acid sequence: CASSEASGGNSEQYF.

This clonotype was detected ten times or more. This sequence joins TRBV28 and TRBJ2-7; D gene ambiguous. V lost 0 bases and J lost 7, with 4 bases in between. CDR1 and CDR2 (germline): MDHEN, SYDVKM. This CDR3 spans 11 amino acids. This chain's CDR3 is CASSLWGEQYF. The CDR3 bases are TGTGCCAGCAGTTTATGGGGGGAGCAGTACTTC.

As concerns this clonotype: The junction departs from germline at one end; a sequencing error may be responsible. V gene TRBV3-1 combines with J gene TRBJ1-1; 9 nucleotides match TRBD1. Germline CDR1 reads LGHDT; CDR2 reads YNNKEL (reference sequence). This CDR3 is built from 14 residues. The CDR3 nucleotides read TGTGCCAGCAGCCTCGGACAGGGGAGGGCTGAAGCTTTGTTT. It is translated as CASSLGQGRAEALF.

J is TRBJ2-6 and V is TRBV29-1; tentative D call: TRBD1 (5 bases). V was clipped by 4 bases and J by 4 bases, with 20 bases between them. CDR1 and CDR2 from the germline V gene are SQVTM and ANQGSEA. This CDR3 has 17 residues. CDR3 loop: CSVGLREKDSGANVLTF. CDR3 sequence (DNA): TGCAGCGTTGGCCTCAGGGAAAAAGACTCCGGGGCCAACGTCCTGACTTTC.

The chain uses TRBV5-1 and TRBJ2-2; tentatively, D is TRBD1 or TRBD2 (5 bases each). This CDR3 is 17 amino acids long. The germline V gene has CDR1 SGHRS and CDR2 YFSETQ. V lost 1 base, J lost 9 bases, and 22 bases lay in between. The CDR3 spells CASSLWPNTGRARELFF. In nucleotides, the CDR3 is TGCGCCAGCAGCTTGTGGCCGAACACGGGACGTGCTCGGGAGCTGTTTTTT.

This sequence joins TRBV4-2 and TRBJ2-3; the match to TRBD2 covers 9 bases. CDR1 is LGHNA, CDR2 YNFKEQ, per germline. V lost 0 bases and J lost 2; bases outside the gene matches: 15. The CDR3 runs 20 residues. CDR3 amino acids: CASSQERGTSFGGLTDTQYF. CDR3 nucleotides: TGTGCCAGCAGCCAAGAGAGGGGGACTAGCTTCGGGGGACTCACAGATACGCAGTATTTT.